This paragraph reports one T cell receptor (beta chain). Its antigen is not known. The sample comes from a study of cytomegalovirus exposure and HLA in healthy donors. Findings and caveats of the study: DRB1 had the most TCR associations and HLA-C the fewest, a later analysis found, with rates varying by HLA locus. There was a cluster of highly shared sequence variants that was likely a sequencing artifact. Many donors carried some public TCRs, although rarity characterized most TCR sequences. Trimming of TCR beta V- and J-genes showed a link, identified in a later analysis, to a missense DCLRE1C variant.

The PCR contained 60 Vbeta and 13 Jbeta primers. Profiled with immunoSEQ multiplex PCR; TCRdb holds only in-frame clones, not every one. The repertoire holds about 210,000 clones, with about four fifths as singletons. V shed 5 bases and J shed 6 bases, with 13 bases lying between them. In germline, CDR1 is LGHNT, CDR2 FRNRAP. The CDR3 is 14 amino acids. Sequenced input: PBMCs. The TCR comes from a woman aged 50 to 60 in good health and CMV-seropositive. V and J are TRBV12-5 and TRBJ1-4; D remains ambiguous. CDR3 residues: CASGPGGSYEKLFF. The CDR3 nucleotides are TGTGCTAGTGGTCCTGGAGGGAGTTATGAAAAACTGTTTTTT.